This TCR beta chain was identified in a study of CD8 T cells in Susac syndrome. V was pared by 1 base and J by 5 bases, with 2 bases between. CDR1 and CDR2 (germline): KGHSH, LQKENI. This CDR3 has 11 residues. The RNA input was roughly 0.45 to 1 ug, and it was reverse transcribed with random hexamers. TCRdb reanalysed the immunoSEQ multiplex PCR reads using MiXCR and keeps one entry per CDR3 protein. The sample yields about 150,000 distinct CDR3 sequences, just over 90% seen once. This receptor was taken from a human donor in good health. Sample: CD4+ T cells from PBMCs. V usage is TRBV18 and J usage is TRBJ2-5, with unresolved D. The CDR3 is CASSPRETQYF. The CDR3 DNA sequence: TGTGCCAGCTCACCACGGGAGACCCAGTACTTC. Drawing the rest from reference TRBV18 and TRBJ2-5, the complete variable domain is NAGVMQNPRHLVRRRGQEARLRCSPMKGHSHVYWYRQLPEEGLKFMVYLQKENIIDESGMPKERFSAEFPKEGPSILRIQQVVRGDSAAYFCASSPRETQYFGPGTRLLVL.